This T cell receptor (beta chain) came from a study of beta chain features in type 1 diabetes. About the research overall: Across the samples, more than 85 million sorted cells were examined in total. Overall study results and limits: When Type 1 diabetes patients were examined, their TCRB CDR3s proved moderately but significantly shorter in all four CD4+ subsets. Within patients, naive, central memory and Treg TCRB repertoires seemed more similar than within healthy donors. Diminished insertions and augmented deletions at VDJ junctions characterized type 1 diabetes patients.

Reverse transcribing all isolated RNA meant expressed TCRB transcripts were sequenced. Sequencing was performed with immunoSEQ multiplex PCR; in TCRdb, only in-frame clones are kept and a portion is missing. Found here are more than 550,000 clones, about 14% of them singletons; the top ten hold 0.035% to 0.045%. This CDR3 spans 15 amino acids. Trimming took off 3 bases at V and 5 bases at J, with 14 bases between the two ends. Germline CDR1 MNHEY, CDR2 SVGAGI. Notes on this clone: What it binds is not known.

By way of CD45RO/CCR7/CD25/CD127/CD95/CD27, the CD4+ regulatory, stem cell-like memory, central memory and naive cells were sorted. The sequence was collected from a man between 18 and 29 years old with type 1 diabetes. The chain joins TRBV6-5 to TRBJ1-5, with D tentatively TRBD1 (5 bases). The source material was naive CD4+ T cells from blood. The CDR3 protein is CASSYSSGQDQPQHF. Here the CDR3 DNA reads TGTGCCAGCAGTTATTCCTCAGGGCAGGATCAGCCCCAGCATTTT.